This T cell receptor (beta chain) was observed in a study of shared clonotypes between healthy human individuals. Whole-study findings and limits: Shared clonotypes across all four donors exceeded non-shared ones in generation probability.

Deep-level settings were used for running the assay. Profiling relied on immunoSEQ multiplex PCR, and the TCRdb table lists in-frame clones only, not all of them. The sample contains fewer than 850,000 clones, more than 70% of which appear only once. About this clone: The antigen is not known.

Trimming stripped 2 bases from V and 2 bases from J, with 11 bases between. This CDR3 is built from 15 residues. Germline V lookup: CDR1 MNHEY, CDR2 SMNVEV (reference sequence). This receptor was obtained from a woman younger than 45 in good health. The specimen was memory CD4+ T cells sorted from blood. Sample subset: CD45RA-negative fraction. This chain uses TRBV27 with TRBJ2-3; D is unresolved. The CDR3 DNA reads TGTGCCAGCAGTTTAGTAGGCAGAACCACAGATACGCAGTATTTT. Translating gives CASSLVGRTTDTQYF.